The clone carrying this T cell receptor beta chain has just a few counts. This entry is derived from a study of regulatory T cells in long-lasting Graves disease. Researchers made TCR beta libraries by using iRepertoire HTBI primers and running Arm-PCR on CDR3 regions. Using its own MiXCR run on the multiplex PCR reads, TCRdb lists one record per CDR3 protein. The sample lists 600,000 to 800,000 distinct CDR3 sequences; 25% to 35% were seen once. Trimming removed 6 bases from V and 5 bases from J, with 14 bases in between. Germline values: CDR1 ENHRY, CDR2 SYGVKD. The length of the CDR3 is 14 residues. This sample's time point: persistent/refractory GD, antithyroid drugs over 5 years with positive TRAb. PBMCs were the source of the RNA used for TCR sequencing.

The clonotype originates from a female donor with Graves disease. The chain couples TRBV10-3 to TRBJ1-5; the D is unclear. Sequences were derived from peripheral blood mononuclear cells (PBMCs), sampled when the disease was refractory, from a patient treated with antithyroid drugs. In DNA, the CDR3 is TGTGCCATCAGAGACGGAGCGGATTATCAGCCCCAGCATTTT. It encodes CAIRDGADYQPQHF.